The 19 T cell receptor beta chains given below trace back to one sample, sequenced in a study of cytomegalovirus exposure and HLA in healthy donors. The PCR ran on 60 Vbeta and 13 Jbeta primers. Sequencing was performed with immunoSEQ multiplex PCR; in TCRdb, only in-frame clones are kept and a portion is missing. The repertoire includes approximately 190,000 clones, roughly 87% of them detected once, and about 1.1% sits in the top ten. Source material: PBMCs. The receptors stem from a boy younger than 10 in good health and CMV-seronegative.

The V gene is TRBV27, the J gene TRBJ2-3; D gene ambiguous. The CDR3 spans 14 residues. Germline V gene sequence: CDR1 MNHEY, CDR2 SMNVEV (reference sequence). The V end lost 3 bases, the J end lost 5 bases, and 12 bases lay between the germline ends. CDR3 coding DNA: TGTGCCAGCAGTTTGCGCCTCCCGGTAGATACGCAGTATTTT. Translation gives CASSLRLPVDTQYF.

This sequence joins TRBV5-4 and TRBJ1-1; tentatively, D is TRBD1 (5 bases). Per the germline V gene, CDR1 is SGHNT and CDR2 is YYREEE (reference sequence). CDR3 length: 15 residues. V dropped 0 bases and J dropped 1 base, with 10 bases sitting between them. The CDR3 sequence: CASSLGQGWNTEAFF. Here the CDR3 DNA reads TGTGCCAGCAGCTTGGGCCAGGGCTGGAACACTGAAGCTTTCTTT.

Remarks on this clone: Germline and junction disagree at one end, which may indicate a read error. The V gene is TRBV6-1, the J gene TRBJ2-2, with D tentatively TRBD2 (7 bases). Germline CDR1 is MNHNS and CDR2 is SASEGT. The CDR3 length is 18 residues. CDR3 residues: CASSQAGGGEGSTGELFF. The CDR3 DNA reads TGTGCCAGCAGTCAAGCCGGGGGCGGGGAGGGCAGCACCGGGGAGCTGTTTTTT.

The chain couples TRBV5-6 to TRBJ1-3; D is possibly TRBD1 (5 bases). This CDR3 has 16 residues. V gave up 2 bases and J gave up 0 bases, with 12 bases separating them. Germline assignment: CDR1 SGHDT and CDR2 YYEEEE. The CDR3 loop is CASSFDGTGSGNTIYF. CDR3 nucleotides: TGTGCCAGCAGCTTTGATGGGACTGGCTCTGGAAACACCATATATTTT.

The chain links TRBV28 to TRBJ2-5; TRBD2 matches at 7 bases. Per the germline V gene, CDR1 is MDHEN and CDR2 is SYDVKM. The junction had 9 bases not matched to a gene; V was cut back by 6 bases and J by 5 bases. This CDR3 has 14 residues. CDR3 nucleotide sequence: TGTGCCAGCAGGCTAGGGCGGGGGAGCGAGACCCAGTACTTC. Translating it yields CASRLGRGSETQYF.

The CDR3 loop reads CASIKPGGNQPQHF. CDR3 in DNA: TGTGCCAGCATCAAACCAGGGGGCAATCAGCCCCAGCATTTT. The chain recombines TRBV6-5 with TRBJ1-5, with D maybe TRBD1 (6 bases). Trimming removed 7 bases from V and 2 bases from J, with 12 bases in between. CDR3 size: 14 residues. Germline V lookup: CDR1 MNHEY, CDR2 SVGAGI.

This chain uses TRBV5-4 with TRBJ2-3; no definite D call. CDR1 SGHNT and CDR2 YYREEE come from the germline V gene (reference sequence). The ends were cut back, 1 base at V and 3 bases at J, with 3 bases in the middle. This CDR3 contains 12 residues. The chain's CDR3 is CASSLITDTQYF. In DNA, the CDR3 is TGTGCCAGCAGCTTGATAACAGATACGCAGTATTTT.

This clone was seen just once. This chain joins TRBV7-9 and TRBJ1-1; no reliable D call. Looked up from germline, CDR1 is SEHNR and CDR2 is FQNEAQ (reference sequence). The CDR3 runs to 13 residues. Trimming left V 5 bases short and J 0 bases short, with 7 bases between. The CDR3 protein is CASSRNLNTEAFF. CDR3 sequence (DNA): TGTGCCAGCAGCCGAAACTTGAACACTGAAGCTTTCTTT.

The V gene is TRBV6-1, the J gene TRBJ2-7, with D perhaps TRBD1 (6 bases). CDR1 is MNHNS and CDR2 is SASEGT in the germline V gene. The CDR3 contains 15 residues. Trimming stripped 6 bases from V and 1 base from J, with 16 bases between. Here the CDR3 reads CASRWDTGISYEQYF. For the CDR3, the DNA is TGTGCCAGCAGGTGGGACACAGGGATTTCCTACGAGCAGTACTTC.

The CDR3 is CASSATTGSSYNEQFF. The CDR3 region has the DNA TGTGCCAGCAGCGCCACTACAGGGAGCTCCTACAATGAGCAGTTCTTC. The V gene is TRBV9, the J gene TRBJ2-1, with a possible D match to TRBD1 (6 bases). This CDR3 is built from 16 residues. The V end lost 3 bases, the J end lost 0 bases, and 13 bases lay between the germline ends. Germline V CDR1 and CDR2: SGDLS, YYNGEE.

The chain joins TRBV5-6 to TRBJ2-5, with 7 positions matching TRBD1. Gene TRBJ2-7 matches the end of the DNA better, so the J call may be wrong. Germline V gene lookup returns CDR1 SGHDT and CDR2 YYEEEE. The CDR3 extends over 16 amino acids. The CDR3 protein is CASSLATGLGSYEQYF. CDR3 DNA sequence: TGTGCCAGCAGTCTCGCGACAGGGTTAGGATCCTACGAGCAGTACTTC.

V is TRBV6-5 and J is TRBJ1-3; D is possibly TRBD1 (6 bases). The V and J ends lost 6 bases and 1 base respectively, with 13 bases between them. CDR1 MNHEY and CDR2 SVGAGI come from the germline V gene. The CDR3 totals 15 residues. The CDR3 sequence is CASRIQGESGNTIYF. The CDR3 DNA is TGTGCCAGCAGGATACAGGGAGAATCTGGAAACACCATATATTTT.

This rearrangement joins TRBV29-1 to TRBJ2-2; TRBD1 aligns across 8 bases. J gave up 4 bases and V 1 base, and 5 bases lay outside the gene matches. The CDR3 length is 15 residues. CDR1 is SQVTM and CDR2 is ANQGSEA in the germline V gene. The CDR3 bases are TGCAGCGTTGAAGTCTCGACAGGGGCCACCGGGGAGCTGTTTTTT. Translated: CSVEVSTGATGELFF.

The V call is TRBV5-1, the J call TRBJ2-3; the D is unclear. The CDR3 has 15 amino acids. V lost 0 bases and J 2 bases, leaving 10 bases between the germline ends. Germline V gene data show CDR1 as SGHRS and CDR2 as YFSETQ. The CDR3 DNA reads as TGCGCCAGCAGCTTGGGGTGGAGCTCCACAGATACGCAGTATTTT. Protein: CASSLGWSSTDTQYF.

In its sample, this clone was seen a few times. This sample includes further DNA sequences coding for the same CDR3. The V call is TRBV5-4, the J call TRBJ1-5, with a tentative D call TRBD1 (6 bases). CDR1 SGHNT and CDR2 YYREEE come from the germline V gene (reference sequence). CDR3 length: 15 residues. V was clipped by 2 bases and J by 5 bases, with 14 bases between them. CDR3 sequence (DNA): TGTGCCAGCAGCTTAGGCAGGGGCCGGGATCAGCCCCAGCATTTT. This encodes CASSLGRGRDQPQHF.

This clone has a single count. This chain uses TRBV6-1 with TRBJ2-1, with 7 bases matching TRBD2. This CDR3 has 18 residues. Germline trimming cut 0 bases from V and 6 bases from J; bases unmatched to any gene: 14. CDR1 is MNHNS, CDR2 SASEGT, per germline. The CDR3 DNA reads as TGTGCCAGCAGTGAAGCGCCTGAATCGGGGGGAAGAGTCAATGAGCAGTTCTTC. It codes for CASSEAPESGGRVNEQFF.

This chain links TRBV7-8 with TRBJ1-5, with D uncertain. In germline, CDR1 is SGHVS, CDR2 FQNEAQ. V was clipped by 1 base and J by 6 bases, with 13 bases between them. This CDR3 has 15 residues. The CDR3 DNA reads TGTGCCAGCAGCTTAGGAATCCTAGGCGGTCAGCCCCAGCATTTT. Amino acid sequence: CASSLGILGGQPQHF. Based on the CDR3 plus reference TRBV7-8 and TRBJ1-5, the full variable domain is GAGVSQSPRYKVAKRGQDVALRCDPISGHVSLFWYQQALGQGPEFLTYFQNEAQLDKSGLPSDRFFAERPEGSVSTLKIQRTQQEDSAVYLCASSLGILGGQPQHFGDGTRLSIL.

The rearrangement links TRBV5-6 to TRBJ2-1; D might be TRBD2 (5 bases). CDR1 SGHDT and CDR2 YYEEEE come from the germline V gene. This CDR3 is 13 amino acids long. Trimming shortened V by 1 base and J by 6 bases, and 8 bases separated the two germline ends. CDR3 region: CASSLTRGNEQFF. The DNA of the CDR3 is TGTGCCAGCAGCTTGACTAGAGGCAATGAGCAGTTCTTC.

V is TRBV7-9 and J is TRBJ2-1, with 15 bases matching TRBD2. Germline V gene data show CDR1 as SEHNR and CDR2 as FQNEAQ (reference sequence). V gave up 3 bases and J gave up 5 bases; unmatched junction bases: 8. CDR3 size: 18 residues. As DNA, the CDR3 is TGTGCCAGCAGCTTCGGACTAGCGGGGGGGCAACCCCACAATGAGCAGTTCTTC. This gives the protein CASSFGLAGGQPHNEQFF.